A selection of T cell receptor beta chains follows, all from one sample in a study of T cells in Graves' hyperthyroidism and ophthalmopathy. One entry per CDR3 protein, called by TCRdb with MiXCR from the multiplex PCR reads. The sample has hundreds of thousands of distinct CDR3 sequences, less than 25% seen once. Sequencing was performed on blood. The receptors were gathered from a man aged 30 to 39 with Graves' ophthalmopathy. The CDR3 runs from the conserved cysteine through the conserved F or W. The order of the fields is J gene, clone size, V gene, D gene, CDR3 protein, CDR3 DNA. The D gene is left open where the match is weak. Clone size is given for some rows only: seen once, a few or many times, or a class if the clone is expanded.

TRBJ2-7	.	TRBV9	.	CASSVDPGTSEQYF	TGTGCCAGCAGCGTAGATCCGGGAACGAGCGAGCAGTACTTC
TRBJ2-7	many	TRBV7-8	.	CASSPYMLSVEQYF	TGTGCCAGCAGCCCCTACATGCTTAGCGTCGAGCAGTACTTC
TRBJ2-1	few	TRBV20-1	TRBD2	CSAKGTSGAGDEQFF	TGCAGTGCAAAAGGGACTAGCGGGGCCGGGGATGAGCAGTTCTTC
TRBJ2-2	once	TRBV5-5	.	CASSFGGSGELFF	TGTGCCAGCAGCTTTGGGGGGTCCGGGGAGCTGTTTTTT
TRBJ2-5	many	TRBV12-3/TRBV12-4	.	CASSLGSGGLSRETQYF	TGTGCCAGCAGTTTGGGTAGTGGGGGCCTCTCGCGAGAGACCCAGTACTTC
TRBJ1-2	many	TRBV30	.	CAWSAVANYGYTF	TGTGCCTGGAGCGCCGTGGCTAACTATGGCTACACCTTC
TRBJ1-5	.	TRBV7-2	.	CASSPGTGSLPYSNQPQHF	TGTGCCAGCAGCCCTGGGACGGGGAGCCTTCCATATAGCAATCAGCCCCAGCATTTT
TRBJ1-3	few	TRBV6-2/TRBV6-3	.	CASSYSIDNSGNTIYF	TGTGCCAGCAGTTACTCCATAGACAACTCTGGAAACACCATATATTTT
TRBJ2-1	many	TRBV7-8	TRBD1	CASSSPRQGAFYNEQFF	TGTGCCAGCAGCTCCCCTCGACAGGGGGCCTTCTACAATGAGCAGTTCTTC
TRBJ2-1	many	TRBV5-1	.	CASSLQLNEQFF	TGCGCCAGCAGCTTGCAGCTGAATGAGCAGTTCTTC
TRBJ2-4	.	TRBV20-1	TRBD2	CSANPLPSGEPARVKNIQYF	TGCAGTGCTAACCCCCTTCCCAGCGGGGAGCCGGCCCGAGTCAAAAACATTCAGTACTTC
TRBJ2-1	few	TRBV2	TRBD2	CASGLSGASYNEQFF	TGTGCCAGCGGGCTTAGCGGGGCCTCCTACAATGAGCAGTTCTTC
TRBJ1-2	many	TRBV29-1	.	CSVGQTANYGYTF	TGCAGCGTCGGACAGACCGCTAACTATGGCTACACCTTC
TRBJ2-1	few	TRBV7-3	TRBD2	CASSLSPTSGGYNEQFF	TGTGCCAGCAGCTTATCGCCGACTAGCGGGGGGTACAATGAGCAGTTCTTC
TRBJ1-5	.	TRBV24-1	.	CATIVRDERGNQPQHF	TGTGCCACCATCGTAAGGGACGAGAGAGGCAATCAGCCCCAGCATTTT
TRBJ2-7	.	TRBV20-1	TRBD1	CSARDFVQGAGEQYF	TGCAGTGCTAGGGATTTCGTACAGGGGGCTGGCGAGCAGTACTTC
TRBJ1-2	.	TRBV6-1	TRBD1	CASTTGTGGNSGGYTF	TGTGCCAGCACTACCGGGACAGGGGGGAACTCTGGGGGCTACACCTTC
TRBJ1-2	many	TRBV2	.	CASSSSGYGYTF	TGTGCCAGCAGTTCCTCAGGGTATGGCTACACCTTC
TRBJ1-5	.	TRBV9	TRBD1	CASSVGTGPSSQPQHF	TGTGCCAGCAGCGTAGGGACAGGCCCCTCCAGTCAGCCCCAGCATTTT
TRBJ1-5	.	TRBV14	.	CASSHGQTNSNQPQHF	TGTGCCAGCAGCCACGGTCAGACAAATAGCAATCAGCCCCAGCATTTT
TRBJ2-5	.	TRBV20-1	TRBD2	CSARTGTSGIRETQYF	TGCAGTGCTAGAACCGGGACTAGCGGGATTCGGGAGACCCAGTACTTC
TRBJ2-5	.	TRBV5-1	TRBD1	CASSMGQGIRETQYF	TGCGCCAGCAGCATGGGACAGGGGATAAGGGAGACCCAGTACTTC
TRBJ1-2	many	TRBV30	.	CAWSAPGDNYGYTF	TGTGCCTGGAGTGCCCCTGGTGATAACTATGGCTACACCTTC
TRBJ1-3	few	TRBV6-1	.	CASSRGNTIYF	TGTGCCAGCAGTCGAGGCAACACCATATATTTT
TRBJ2-1	few	TRBV6-1	TRBD2	CASRPTSGSYYEQFF	TGTGCCAGCAGACCCACTAGCGGGAGTTATTATGAGCAGTTCTTC
TRBJ1-1	many	TRBV7-9	.	CASSPLTGGPEAFF	TGTGCCAGCAGCCCCCTCACCGGGGGTCCTGAAGCTTTCTTT
TRBJ1-3	.	TRBV2	.	CASSEETISGNTIYF	TGTGCCAGCAGTGAAGAGACAATCTCTGGAAACACCATATATTTT
TRBJ2-1	few	TRBV27	TRBD2	CASSPIGLARNEQFF	TGTGCCAGCAGTCCTATTGGACTAGCGAGAAATGAGCAGTTCTTC
TRBJ2-3	many	TRBV2	.	CASSGGVGVTDTQYF	TGTGCCAGCAGTGGGGGAGTTGGGGTGACAGATACGCAGTATTTT
TRBJ1-1	few	TRBV19	.	CASSISEGNTEAFF	TGTGCCAGTAGTATATCTGAGGGGAACACTGAAGCTTTCTTT
TRBJ2-3	.	TRBV18	.	CASSSSRSGRKSTDTQYF	TGTGCCAGCTCATCAAGTAGGTCAGGGCGAAAAAGCACAGATACGCAGTATTTT
TRBJ2-6	.	TRBV5-6	.	CASSLDPFPSGANVLTF	TGTGCCAGCAGCTTGGATCCATTCCCCTCTGGGGCCAACGTCCTGACTTTC
TRBJ1-2	.	TRBV19	.	CASSLRSNRDGYTF	TGTGCCAGTAGTCTTAGATCAAACAGGGACGGCTACACCTTC
TRBJ2-3	.	TRBV6-1	.	CASSPWTSTDTQYF	TGTGCCAGCAGTCCTTGGACTAGCACAGATACGCAGTATTTT
TRBJ1-2	.	TRBV4-2	.	CASSQEAGYTF	TGTGCCAGCAGCCAAGAAGCTGGCTACACCTTC
TRBJ1-5	few	TRBV20-1	TRBD1	CSARDYGTGIVSSNQPQHF	TGCAGTGCTAGAGATTACGGGACAGGGATTGTGTCGAGCAATCAGCCCCAGCATTTT
TRBJ2-2	.	TRBV20-1	TRBD2	CSAPREGNTGELFF	TGCAGTGCTCCTAGGGAGGGGAACACCGGGGAGCTGTTTTTT
TRBJ2-1	many	TRBV7-2	.	CASSLASGIYNEQFF	TGTGCCAGCAGCTTAGCTAGCGGCATATACAATGAGCAGTTCTTC
TRBJ1-1	.	TRBV28	.	CASSRGRINTEAFF	TGTGCCAGCAGTCGCGGACGGATTAACACTGAAGCTTTCTTT
TRBJ2-7	few	TRBV9	.	CASSFGQWGEQYF	TGTGCCAGCAGCTTTGGGCAATGGGGCGAGCAGTACTTC